Sequencing of this TCR beta chain was carried out in a study of blood T cell repertoires in COVID-19. In the original analysis: Reference gene primer amplification gave estimated nucleated cell counts. Here immunoSEQ multiplex PCR was the method, and the copy in TCRdb shows in-frame clones only, minus some. V, J and clone size reflect that table, while D and trimming were determined from the DNA. This table has 470,000 or so clones, around 85% appearing once. Material for sequencing was peripheral blood. This receptor was obtained from a human donor in a cohort sampled during active COVID-19.

The CDR3 spells CASSPGQNEQFF. CDR3 coding DNA: TGTGCCAGCAGCCCTGGACAGAATGAGCAGTTCTTC. V gene TRBV7-3 combines with J gene TRBJ2-1, with D possibly TRBD1 on 6 matching bases. This CDR3 comprises 12 residues. The V gene lost 5 bases and the J gene lost 7 bases, with 9 bases spanning the gap. Germline V gene lookup returns CDR1 SGHTA and CDR2 FQGTGA. Together with reference TRBV7-3 and TRBJ2-1, the CDR3 gives the full variable domain: GAGVSQTPSNKVTEKGKYVELRCDPISGHTALYWYRQSLGQGPEFLIYFQGTGAADDSGLPNDRFFAVRPEGSVSTLKIQRTERGDSAVYLCASSPGQNEQFFGPGTRLTVL.